One and the same sample provided the 7 T cell receptor beta chains below, sequenced in a study of a mutant IDH1 vaccine in newly diagnosed glioma. Profiling relied on immunoSEQ multiplex PCR, and the TCRdb table lists in-frame clones only, not all of them. Of 95,000 to 120,000 clones detected, 85% to 90% appear once; the ten largest clones hold 0.6% to 0.75%. Their cognate antigens are unknown. Regarding time point: week 11, during vaccination. What each vaccine dose contained was 300 ug of mutant IDH1 20-mer peptide, accompanied by topical imiquimod. The starting material was PBMCs, obtained from a glioma patient whose treatment included an IDH1 peptide vaccine. The source of these receptors is a woman between 50 and 59 years old with glioma.

J is TRBJ2-2 and V is TRBV5-1; the D is unclear. The V gene's germline CDR1 is SGHRS and CDR2 YFSETQ. Deletions cut 4 bases from V and 6 bases from J, with 7 bases between. The CDR3 spans 12 residues. The CDR3 region is CASSVAAGELFF. The CDR3 bases are TGCGCCAGCAGCGTGGCTGCCGGGGAGCTGTTTTTT.

The genes are TRBV6-5 and TRBJ2-7; D tentatively fits TRBD1 or TRBD2 (7 bases each). CDR1 MNHEY and CDR2 SVGAGI come from the germline V gene. The V end was cut by 8 bases, the J end by 9 bases, with 23 bases between. This CDR3 has 14 amino acids. CDR3 DNA: TGTGCCAGCGCGACGCAGGGGGGGATAGGATGGCAGTACTTC. Translated: CASATQGGIGWQYF.

V usage is TRBV28 and J usage is TRBJ2-7, with D possibly being TRBD1 (6 bases). CDR1 and CDR2 (germline): MDHEN, SYDVKM. This CDR3 contains 14 residues. V gave up 8 bases and J gave up 5 bases, with 19 bases separating them. The CDR3 spells CASFRVGRGNEQYF. As DNA, the CDR3 is TGTGCCAGCTTTAGAGTCGGCAGGGGCAACGAGCAGTACTTC.

The chain couples TRBV5-4 to TRBJ2-3; TRBD2 agrees at 15 bases. CDR3 length: 20 residues. The ends lost 2 bases at V and 2 bases at J; junction bases unmatched: 12. CDR1 is SGHNT and CDR2 is YYREEE in the germline V gene (reference sequence). The chain's CDR3 is CASSLGGLAGGVGNTDTQYF. CDR3 coding DNA: TGTGCCAGCAGCTTAGGAGGACTAGCGGGAGGGGTGGGAAACACAGATACGCAGTATTTT.

The genes are TRBV25-1 and TRBJ2-4, with TRBD1 matching 9 bases. V was pared by 5 bases and J by 1 base, with 6 bases of the junction left unmatched. Germline V lookup: CDR1 MGHDK, CDR2 SYGVNS. The CDR3 extends over 16 amino acids. CDR3 nucleotides: TGTGCCAGCAGTCTAGGGACAGGGTCGGCCAAAAACATTCAGTACTTC. This gives the protein CASSLGTGSAKNIQYF.

The J gene is TRBJ2-7, the V gene TRBV18; TRBD2 matches at 9 bases. CDR1 is KGHSH, CDR2 LQKENI, per germline. This CDR3 has 16 residues. Trimming cost V 2 bases and J 0 bases; bases outside gene matches: 5. The CDR3 is CASSPGLAGFSYEQYF. The CDR3 region has the DNA TGTGCCAGCTCACCAGGGCTAGCGGGGTTCTCCTACGAGCAGTACTTC.

The chain employs TRBV28 and TRBJ2-1; 7 bases map to TRBD2. With 3 bases clipped from V and 4 bases from J, the junction kept 0 bases outside the gene matches. This CDR3 contains 13 residues. The germline V gene has CDR1 MDHEN and CDR2 SYDVKM. The DNA of the CDR3 is TGTGCCAGCAGTTTGGGACTATACAATGAGCAGTTCTTC. Translation: CASSLGLYNEQFF.